The T cell receptor (beta chain) described here comes from a study of cytomegalovirus exposure and HLA in healthy donors. The PCR used 60 Vbeta and 13 Jbeta primers. Sequencing used immunoSEQ multiplex PCR; TCRdb keeps in-frame clones, though not all of them. Seen here are over 100,000 clones, 70% observed once, and the top ten hold approximately 9%. Germline lookup yields CDR1 SGHRS and CDR2 YFSETQ. CDR3 size: 15 residues. J gave up 6 bases and V 4 bases, and 6 bases lay outside the gene matches. The sequenced sample was PBMCs. The sequence came from a man aged 25-40 years in good health and CMV-seropositive. This rearrangement joins TRBV5-1 to TRBJ1-4, with 10 bases aligning to TRBD1. CDR3 bases: TGCGCCAGCAGCACCACCGGGACAGGGGATGAAAAACTGTTTTTT. Its protein product is CASSTTGTGDEKLFF.